Below are 9 T cell receptor beta chains sequenced from a single sample in a study of shared clonotypes between healthy human individuals. Using immunoSEQ multiplex PCR, the repertoire was profiled, and TCRdb retains in-frame clones only, with some absent. Among some 2,500,000 clones, 85% to 95% were seen once, and the ten largest hold around 0.4%. Source material: naive CD4+ T cells from PBMCs. Subset specified: CD45RA+ positively selected. The receptors originated from a man younger than 35 in good health. Some clones in this sample may be carry-over from other donors' samples.

A remark on this clone: The sample contains more than one DNA sequence encoding this CDR3. The chain combines TRBV6-1 with TRBJ2-5; unclear D gene. The length of the CDR3 is 12 residues. Trimming stripped 1 base from V and 5 bases from J, with 5 bases between. Germline V gene lookup returns CDR1 MNHNS and CDR2 SASEGT. The CDR3 is CASSEGPETQYF. DNA for the CDR3: TGTGCCAGCAGTGAAGGACCGGAGACCCAGTACTTC.

V usage is TRBV27 and J usage is TRBJ2-3; tentative D call: TRBD2 (6 bases). The germline V gene encodes CDR1 MNHEY and CDR2 SMNVEV (reference sequence). The CDR3 runs to 15 residues. V was shortened by 7 bases and J by 4 bases, with 18 bases between the two germline ends. The CDR3 DNA reads TGTGCCAGCACACTACTCGGCTGGGGGGCAGATACGCAGTATTTT. This gives the protein CASTLLGWGADTQYF.

The rearrangement links TRBV25-1 to TRBJ2-7; D is perhaps TRBD1 or TRBD2 (5 bases each). CDR1 and CDR2 (germline): MGHDK, SYGVNS. CDR3 length: 16 residues. V was trimmed by 3 bases and J by 2 bases, leaving 17 bases between them. The DNA for the CDR3 is TGTGCCAGCAGTGACCCCCAGGGACCGGCGCCCTACGAGCAGTACTTC. Protein: CASSDPQGPAPYEQYF.

The chain couples TRBV15 to TRBJ2-1; D gene ambiguous. The CDR3 sequence is 13 residues long. Germline V gene data show CDR1 as LNHNV and CDR2 as YYDKDF (reference sequence). V lost 1 base, J lost 15 bases, and 16 bases lay in between. The CDR3 DNA is TGTGCCACCAGCAGAGGGCCCAGCGCCCGGCGGTTCTTC. Its translation: CATSRGPSARRFF.

Points on this clone: The same CDR3 arises from other DNA sequences in this sample as well. This rearrangement joins TRBV5-1 to TRBJ2-1; TRBD2 is a possible D gene (6 bases). The germline gives CDR1 SGHRS, CDR2 YFSETQ. V lost 2 bases, J lost 0 bases, and 12 bases lay in between. This CDR3 comprises 16 residues. DNA for the CDR3: TGCGCCAGCAGCTTTAATAGCGGCAGCTCCTACAATGAGCAGTTCTTC. Translated, it gives CASSFNSGSSYNEQFF.

Of note for this clone: Additional DNA sequences in this sample encode the identical CDR3. V is TRBV28 and J is TRBJ1-3; D is ambiguous. The V end lost 4 bases, the J end lost 4 bases, and 5 bases lay between the germline ends. The CDR3 is 12 residues long. Germline CDR1 and CDR2: MDHEN and SYDVKM. The CDR3 sequence is CASSSPGNTIYF. The CDR3 coding sequence is TGTGCCAGCAGTTCCCCAGGAAACACCATATATTTT.

The chain combines TRBV27 with TRBJ1-5, with 7 bases that match TRBD1. V was clipped by 5 bases and J by 6 bases; unmatched bases: 10. Germline assignment: CDR1 MNHEY and CDR2 SMNVEV (reference sequence). The CDR3 sequence is 15 residues long. The chain's CDR3 is CASSQFGTVSQPQHF. CDR3 nucleotide sequence: TGTGCCAGCAGTCAATTCGGGACAGTGAGTCAGCCCCAGCATTTT.

The chain carries TRBV15 and TRBJ2-6; a weak D match, TRBD2 (5 bases). The CDR3 has 15 amino acids. V was clipped by 2 bases and J by 4 bases, with 9 bases between them. Per germline, CDR1 LNHNV and CDR2 YYDKDF (reference sequence). The CDR3 spells CATSRPEAGANVLTF. The DNA of the CDR3 is TGTGCCACCAGCAGACCGGAGGCGGGGGCCAACGTCCTGACTTTC.

There are a few counts of this clone. Other DNA sequences in this specimen translate into the identical CDR3. DNA of the CDR3: TGTGCCTGGAGTGAAGGGGTAGGCAATCAGCCCCAGCATTTT. Residues: CAWSEGVGNQPQHF. V and J are TRBV30 and TRBJ1-5; D might be TRBD1 (5 bases). This CDR3 region has 14 residues. Germline V gene sequence: CDR1 GTSNPN, CDR2 SVGIG (reference sequence). Trimming shortened V by 1 base and J by 2 bases, and 9 bases separated the two germline ends.